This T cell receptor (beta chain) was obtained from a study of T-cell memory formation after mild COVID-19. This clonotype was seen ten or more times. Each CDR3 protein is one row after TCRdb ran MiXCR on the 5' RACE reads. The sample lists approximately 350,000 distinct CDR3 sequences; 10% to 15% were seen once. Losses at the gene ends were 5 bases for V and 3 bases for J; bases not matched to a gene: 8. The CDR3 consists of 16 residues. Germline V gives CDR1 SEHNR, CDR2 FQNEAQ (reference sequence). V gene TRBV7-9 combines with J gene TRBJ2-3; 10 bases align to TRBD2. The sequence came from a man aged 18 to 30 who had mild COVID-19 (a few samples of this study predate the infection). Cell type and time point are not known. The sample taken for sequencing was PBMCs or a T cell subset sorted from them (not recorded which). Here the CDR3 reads CASSPSGGAGTDTQYF. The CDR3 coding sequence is TGTGCCAGCAGCCCAAGCGGGGGGGCCGGGACAGATACGCAGTATTTT.